This T cell receptor beta chain was identified in a study of T cell responses to AZD1222 COVID-19 vaccine. TCRdb keeps only in-frame clones here, not all; method: immunoSEQ multiplex PCR. The table includes around 86,000 clones, around 90% detected once. The germline gives CDR1 MNHEY, CDR2 SVGEGT. Trimming stripped 2 bases from V and 4 bases from J, with 5 bases between. The CDR3 totals 12 residues. In regard to this clone: Its antigen is unidentified. The same CDR3 arises from other DNA sequences in this sample as well.

Study-level findings and limits: There were mostly white British donors and more females than males, and clonal diversity was possibly underestimated. Regions 160-218 and 743-854 held dominance among vaccine-associated CD4 TCRs, which spanned spike. The breadth and depth of Spike-specific TCRs increased once two AZD1222 doses had been given.

The material sequenced was peripheral blood, taken on day 0 of AZD1222 vaccination. The sequence was obtained from an adult in good health. The chain uses TRBV6-2 or TRBV6-3 and TRBJ1-2, with D hard to call. CDR3 region: CASSYGPYGYTF. CDR3 nucleotide sequence: TGTGCCAGCAGTTACGGCCCCTATGGCTACACCTTC.